This T cell receptor beta chain was profiled in a study of blood T cells in healthy people across ages. Study as a whole: Roughly one uniquely barcoded beta molecule per two T cells was captured.

Caucasian, healthy and from Russia, the donors were aged between roughly 6 and 95. Then a second PCR, running roughly 7 to 12 cycles, was carried out with a sample-barcoded 5' primer and a J-beta primer mix. TCRdb reprocessed the 5' RACE reads via MiXCR and lists one record per CDR3 protein. The sample contains 800,000 to 950,000 distinct CDR3 sequences, approximately 32% of which appear only once. Looked up from germline, CDR1 is DFQATT and CDR2 is SNEGSKA (reference sequence). The CDR3 is 15 residues long. This sample also appeared in a second study, on T cells of mothers and their children. From that study: The yield was over 9.5 million TCR beta CDR3 reads from each mother and a few million from each child.

The sequencing input was blood. This TCR came from a woman aged 35 to 49 in good health. The J gene is TRBJ2-7, the V gene TRBV20-1, with 11 bases that match TRBD2. Matching the DNA end better, TRBJ2-5 makes the J call doubtful. The CDR3 spells CSASPGTSGQETQYF. The CDR3 nucleotides are TGCAGTGCTAGTCCCGGGACTAGCGGCCAAGAGACCCAGTACTTC.